The entry that follows covers one T cell receptor beta chain sequence. Its antigen is currently unknown. The data belong to a study of blood T cells in healthy people across ages. Donation came from healthy Caucasian individuals in Russia who were aged about 6 to 100. The CDR3 covers 14 residues. Germline V lookup: CDR1 SEHNR, CDR2 FQNEAQ (reference sequence). V was clipped by 3 bases and J by 0 bases, with 5 bases between them. The study's findings and limits: Long-lived donors exceeded aged donors in naive CD4+ cells and diversity.

The use of a sample-barcoded 5' primer and a J-beta primer mix characterized a second PCR of about 7 to 12 cycles. Each CDR3 protein is one row after TCRdb ran MiXCR on the 5' RACE reads. The sample carries fewer than 800,000 distinct CDR3 sequences, approximately 50% recorded once. The source of this sequence is an older woman in good health. Sequenced: blood. V and J are TRBV7-9 and TRBJ1-4, with D uncertain. CDR3 bases: TGTGCCAGCAGCTTCGGAGCAACTAATGAAAAACTGTTTTTT. Encoded protein: CASSFGATNEKLFF.